These T cell receptor beta chains were read from a single sample in a study of blood T cell repertoires in COVID-19. Generated by immunoSEQ multiplex PCR, the TCRdb table keeps only in-frame clones and is missing some. The sample shows some 73,000 clones, approximately 83% of them seen only once. Material: peripheral blood. The receptors come from a woman aged 60-75 years with acute or convalescent COVID-19. The CDR3 runs from the conserved cysteine through the conserved F or W. The order of the fields is D gene, clone size, V gene, J gene, CDR3 length, CDR3 protein, CDR3 DNA. The D gene is left open where the match is weak. Size tells how often a clone was seen (once, few, many) or the class of an expanded clone, and some rows leave it out.

>TRBD2|-|TRBV4-1|TRBJ2-5|18
CASSQTQELAGGMETQYF
TGCGCCAGCAGCCAAACTCAGGAACTAGCGGGAGGTATGGAGACCCAGTACTTC
>-|-|TRBV27|TRBJ1-1|14
CASSLQGRYTEAFF
TGTGCCAGCAGTTTACAGGGGCGGTACACTGAAGCTTTCTTT
>-|few|TRBV28|TRBJ1-6|16
CASSFSSAGWNSPLHF
TGTGCCAGCAGTTTTTCGTCTGCGGGTTGGAATTCACCCCTCCACTTT
>-|-|TRBV4-2|TRBJ1-1|15
CASSQAGSGNTEAFF
TGTGCCAGCAGCCAAGCGGGATCCGGCAACACTGAAGCTTTCTTT
>-|-|TRBV18|TRBJ1-5|12
CASSGGNQPQHF
TGTGCCAGCTCCGGGGGCAATCAGCCCCAGCATTTT
>-|-|TRBV3-1/TRBV3-2|TRBJ1-6|14
CASSQGGYNSPLHF
TGTGCCAGCAGCCAAGGAGGGTATAATTCACCCCTCCACTTT
>TRBD2|-|TRBV5-1|TRBJ2-5|16
CASTLNSGRTGETQYF
TGCGCCAGCACCCTGAATAGCGGGAGAACGGGAGAGACCCAGTACTTC
>-|-|TRBV18|TRBJ1-1|13
CASRRKTNTEAFF
TGTGCCAGCCGAAGAAAGACAAACACTGAAGCTTTCTTT
>-|-|TRBV7-9|TRBJ1-2|14
CASSFGRANYGYTF
TGTGCCAGCAGCTTCGGTCGTGCCAACTATGGCTACACCTTC
>TRBD1|-|TRBV6-5|TRBJ1-2|15
CASAPQGDESYGYTF
TGTGCCAGCGCCCCACAGGGGGATGAGTCCTATGGCTACACCTTC
>-|-|TRBV7-9|TRBJ1-1|14
CASSFRERGTEAFF
TGTGCCAGCAGCTTCAGGGAAAGAGGCACTGAAGCTTTCTTT
>-|-|TRBV11-2|TRBJ1-1|13
CASSFNSYTEAFF
TGTGCCAGCAGCTTTAACAGCTACACTGAAGCTTTCTTT
>TRBD1|-|TRBV28|TRBJ2-1|14
CAIQDRGGYNEQFF
TGTGCCATCCAAGACAGGGGGGGGTACAATGAGCAGTTCTTC
>-|-|TRBV7-8|TRBJ2-1|15
CASSEYGGSYNEQFF
TGTGCCAGCAGCGAGTATGGAGGATCCTACAATGAGCAGTTCTTC
>TRBD1|-|TRBV9|TRBJ2-5|17
CASSVGIDRGYQETQYF
TGTGCCAGCAGCGTTGGGATAGACAGGGGGTACCAAGAGACCCAGTACTTC
>TRBD1|-|TRBV9|TRBJ1-2|16
CASSTRAGGADYGYTF
TGTGCCAGCAGCACGAGGGCAGGGGGCGCCGACTATGGCTACACCTTC
>-|-|TRBV21-1|TRBJ1-6|20
CASSKLLGQGNSSYNSPLHF
TGTGCCAGCAGCAAACTGCTGGGACAGGGGAATAGCTCCTATAATTCACCCCTCCACTTT
>TRBD1|-|TRBV19|TRBJ1-1|14
CASSMTGRRAEAFF
TGTGCCAGTAGTATGACAGGGAGAAGGGCTGAAGCTTTCTTT
>TRBD2|-|TRBV7-3|TRBJ2-1|14
CASSSTSGSNEQFF
TGTGCCAGCAGCTCGACTAGCGGGTCCAATGAGCAGTTCTTC
>TRBD1|once|TRBV28|TRBJ1-3|15
CASSPGTGSGNTIYF
TGTGCCAGCAGTCCAGGGACAGGATCTGGAAACACCATATATTTT
>-|-|TRBV20-1|TRBJ1-2|12
CSASGRSRGYTF
TGCAGTGCTAGTGGGAGATCGCGTGGCTACACCTTC
>-|-|TRBV20-1|TRBJ1-5|13
CSASAGVNQPQHF
TGCAGTGCTAGTGCAGGGGTCAATCAGCCCCAGCATTTT
>TRBD1|-|TRBV19|TRBJ2-7|15
CASSMSIRTGVEQYF
TGTGCCAGTAGTATGAGCATTAGGACAGGGGTCGAGCAGTACTTC
>-|-|TRBV5-4|TRBJ1-1|14
CASSNRLGNTEAFF
TGTGCCAGCAGCAACAGGTTAGGGAACACTGAAGCTTTCTTT
>-|once|TRBV7-9|TRBJ1-1|14
CASSQRTGNTEAFF
TGTGCCAGCAGCCAAAGAACAGGGAACACTGAAGCTTTCTTT